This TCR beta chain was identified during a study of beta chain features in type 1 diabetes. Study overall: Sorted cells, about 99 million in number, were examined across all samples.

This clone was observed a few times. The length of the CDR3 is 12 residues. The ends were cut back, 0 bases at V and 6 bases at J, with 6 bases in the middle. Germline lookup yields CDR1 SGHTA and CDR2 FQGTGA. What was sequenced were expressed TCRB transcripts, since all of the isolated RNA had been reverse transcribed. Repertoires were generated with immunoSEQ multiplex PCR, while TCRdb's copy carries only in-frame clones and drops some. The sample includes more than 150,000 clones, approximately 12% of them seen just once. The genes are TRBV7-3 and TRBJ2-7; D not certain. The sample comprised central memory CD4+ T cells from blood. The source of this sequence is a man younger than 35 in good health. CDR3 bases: TGTGCCAGCAGCTTAACACGGACCGAGCAGTACTTC. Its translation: CASSLTRTEQYF.